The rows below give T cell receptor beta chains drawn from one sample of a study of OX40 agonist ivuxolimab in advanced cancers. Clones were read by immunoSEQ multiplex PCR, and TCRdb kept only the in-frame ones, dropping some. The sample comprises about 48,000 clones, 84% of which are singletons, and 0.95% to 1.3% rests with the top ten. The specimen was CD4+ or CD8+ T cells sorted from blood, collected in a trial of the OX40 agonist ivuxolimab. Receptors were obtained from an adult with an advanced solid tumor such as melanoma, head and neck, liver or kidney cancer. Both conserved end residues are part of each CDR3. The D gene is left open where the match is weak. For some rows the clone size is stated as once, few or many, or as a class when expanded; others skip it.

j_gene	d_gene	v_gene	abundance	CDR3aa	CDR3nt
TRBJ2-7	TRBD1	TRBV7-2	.	CASQPAGQGHYEQYF	TGTGCCAGCCAGCCAGCGGGACAGGGACACTACGAGCAGTACTTC
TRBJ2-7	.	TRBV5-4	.	CASSLVGVTPSQYF	TGTGCCAGCAGCTTGGTTGGCGTGACGCCATCTCAGTACTTC
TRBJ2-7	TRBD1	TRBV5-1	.	CASSSSKGWDRGTYEQYF	TGCGCCAGCAGCTCGTCGAAGGGGTGGGACAGGGGAACCTACGAGCAGTACTTC
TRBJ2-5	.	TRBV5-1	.	CASSLTGMETQYF	TGCGCCAGCAGCTTGACAGGGATGGAGACCCAGTACTTC
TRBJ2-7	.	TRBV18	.	CASSPDSGTSSYEQYF	TGTGCCAGCTCACCAGATTCCGGTACTAGCTCCTACGAGCAGTACTTC
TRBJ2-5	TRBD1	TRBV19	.	CASSPGQGIRETQYF	TGTGCCAGTAGTCCGGGACAGGGGATTCGAGAGACCCAGTACTTC
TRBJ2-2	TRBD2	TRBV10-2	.	CASSAFSGGAGGELFF	TGCGCCAGCAGTGCTTTTAGCGGGGGGGCCGGCGGGGAGCTGTTTTTT
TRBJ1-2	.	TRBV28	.	CASSDKGGYTF	TGTGCCAGCAGTGATAAGGGTGGCTACACCTTC
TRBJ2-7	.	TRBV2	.	CASTWGPAAGQYF	TGTGCCAGCACCTGGGGACCCGCAGCCGGGCAGTACTTC
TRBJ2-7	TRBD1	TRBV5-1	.	CASTPGGTGPYEQYF	TGCGCCAGCACCCCGGGCGGGACAGGCCCCTACGAGCAGTACTTC
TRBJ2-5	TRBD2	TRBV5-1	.	CASNLAGADQETQYF	TGCGCCAGCAACTTGGCGGGAGCCGACCAAGAGACCCAGTACTTC
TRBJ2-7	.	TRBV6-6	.	CASTLPGGHEQYF	TGTGCCAGCACCTTGCCAGGGGGGCACGAGCAGTACTTC
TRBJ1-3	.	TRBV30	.	CAWSVRGSGNTIYF	TGTGCCTGGAGTGTTAGGGGCTCTGGAAACACCATATATTTT
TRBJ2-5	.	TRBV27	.	CASSLSRGQRETQYF	TGTGCCAGCAGTTTATCCCGGGGGCAGAGGGAGACCCAGTACTTC
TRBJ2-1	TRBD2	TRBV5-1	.	CASSFGASGLAGGNEQFF	TGCGCCAGCAGCTTTGGGGCCTCGGGACTAGCGGGCGGCAATGAGCAGTTCTTC
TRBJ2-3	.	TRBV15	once	CATSREGEDTQYF	TGTGCCACCAGCAGAGAAGGGGAAGATACGCAGTATTTT
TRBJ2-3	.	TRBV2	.	CASPQEDTQYF	TGTGCCAGCCCCCAAGAGGATACGCAGTATTTT
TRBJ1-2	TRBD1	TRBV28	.	CASSSATGNYGYTF	TGTGCCAGCAGTTCCGCGACAGGGAACTATGGCTACACCTTC
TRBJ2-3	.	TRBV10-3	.	CAISLGSPATDTQYF	TGTGCCATCAGCCTGGGATCTCCGGCCACAGATACGCAGTATTTT
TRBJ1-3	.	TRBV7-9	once	CASSTPQVLSGNTIYF	TGTGCCAGCAGCACCCCCCAGGTCCTCTCTGGAAACACCATATATTTT
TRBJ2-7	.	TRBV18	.	CASSPDYEQYF	TGTGCCAGCTCACCCGACTACGAGCAGTACTTC
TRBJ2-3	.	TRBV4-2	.	CASSQDRKRDTQYF	TGTGCCAGCAGCCAAGACAGAAAGAGGGATACGCAGTATTTT
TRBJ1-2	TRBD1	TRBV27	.	CASSRTTGTGGGYTF	TGTGCCAGCAGCCGAACAACTGGGACAGGGGGCGGCTACACCTTC
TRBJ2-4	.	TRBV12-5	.	CAKGRGEVEAKNIQYF	TGTGCTAAGGGCAGGGGGGAGGTTGAAGCCAAAAACATTCAGTACTTC
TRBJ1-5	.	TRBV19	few	CASSARRAKDNSNQPQHF	TGTGCCAGTAGTGCGCGCCGGGCGAAGGACAATAGCAATCAGCCCCAGCATTTT
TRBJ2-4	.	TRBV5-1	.	CASSPRPGTFPVAKNIQYF	TGCGCCAGCAGCCCTCGTCCCGGGACATTTCCGGTAGCCAAAAACATTCAGTACTTC
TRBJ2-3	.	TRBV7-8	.	CASSFWTTMTDTQYF	TGTGCCAGCAGCTTCTGGACAACGATGACAGATACGCAGTATTTT
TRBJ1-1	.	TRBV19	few	CASSYLTGGEAFF	TGTGCCAGTAGTTACCTTACAGGAGGCGAAGCTTTCTTT
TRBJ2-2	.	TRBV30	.	CAWTTWGELFF	TGTGCCTGGACCACCTGGGGGGAGCTGTTTTTT
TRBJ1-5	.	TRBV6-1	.	CASSEAFDQPQHF	TGTGCCAGCAGTGAAGCCTTCGATCAGCCCCAGCATTTT
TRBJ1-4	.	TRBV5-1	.	CASSLARGSPVEKLFF	TGCGCCAGCAGCTTGGCCAGGGGCAGTCCGGTTGAAAAACTGTTTTTT
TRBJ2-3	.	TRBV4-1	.	CASSQDPSRTGTQYF	TGCGCCAGCAGCCAAGACCCCTCAAGGACCGGAACGCAGTATTTT
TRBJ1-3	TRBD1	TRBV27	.	CASSSGGSGNTIYF	TGTGCCAGCAGTTCAGGGGGCTCTGGAAACACCATATATTTT
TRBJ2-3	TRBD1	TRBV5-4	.	CASRQQGDGADTQYF	TGTGCCAGCAGACAACAGGGGGACGGGGCAGATACGCAGTATTTT
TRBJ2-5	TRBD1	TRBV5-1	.	CASSATGTGQETQYF	TGCGCCAGCAGCGCCACCGGGACAGGACAAGAGACCCAGTACTTC
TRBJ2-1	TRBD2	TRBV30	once	CAWSSMGLAGLGSYNEQFF	TGTGCCTGGAGTAGTATGGGACTAGCGGGATTGGGCTCCTACAATGAGCAGTTCTTC
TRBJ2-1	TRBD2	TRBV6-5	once	CASSTSGGPGNEQFF	TGTGCCAGCAGCACTAGCGGGGGGCCGGGTAATGAGCAGTTCTTC
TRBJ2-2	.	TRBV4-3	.	CASSLSPGVNTGELFF	TGCGCCAGCAGCCTTAGCCCCGGGGTCAACACCGGGGAGCTGTTTTTT
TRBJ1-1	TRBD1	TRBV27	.	CASSQQGRDTEAFF	TGTGCCAGCAGCCAACAGGGGAGGGACACTGAAGCTTTCTTT
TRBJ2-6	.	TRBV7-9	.	CASSHQGYGANVLTF	TGTGCCAGCAGCCATCAGGGGTATGGGGCCAACGTCCTGACTTTC
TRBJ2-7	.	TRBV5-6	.	CASSGAGQARAYEQYF	TGTGCCAGCAGCGGGGCAGGCCAGGCTCGGGCGTACGAGCAGTACTTC
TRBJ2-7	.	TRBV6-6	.	CASSLTGIYEQYF	TGTGCCAGCAGCCTGACCGGGATCTACGAGCAGTACTTC
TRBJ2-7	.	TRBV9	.	CASNNILSYEQYF	TGTGCCAGCAACAACATTTTATCCTACGAGCAGTACTTC
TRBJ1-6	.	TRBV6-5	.	CASSYRQAEGSPLHF	TGTGCCAGCAGTTACCGACAGGCTGAGGGGTCACCCCTCCACTTT
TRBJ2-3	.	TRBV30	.	CAWRRDTDTQYF	TGTGCCTGGAGGAGGGACACAGATACGCAGTATTTT
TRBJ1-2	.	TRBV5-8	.	CASSPGSDYYGYTF	TGTGCCAGCAGCCCAGGGTCCGATTACTATGGCTACACCTTC
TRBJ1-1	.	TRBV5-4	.	CASSRDLMNTEAFF	TGTGCCAGCAGCCGGGACCTTATGAACACTGAAGCTTTCTTT
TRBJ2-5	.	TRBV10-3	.	CAISDWEGARETQYF	TGTGCCATCAGTGATTGGGAGGGGGCGCGTGAGACCCAGTACTTC